This T cell receptor beta chain was obtained from a study of blood T cells in healthy people across ages. Study conclusions and caveats: The donors' CMV status was not determined, possibly confounding changes in expanded clonotypes. Compared with aged donors, long-lived donors showed fewer expanded clones, suggesting selection.

Each sample yielded at least 6 million isolated PBMCs. A second PCR of roughly 7 to 11 cycles used a sample-barcoded 5' primer and a J-beta primer mix. TCRdb reprocessed the 5' RACE reads with MiXCR, giving one entry per CDR3 protein. The data contain roughly 1.4 million distinct CDR3 sequences, roughly 60% of them singletons. Of note for this clonotype: The antigen remains unidentified.

The sample was blood. This receptor was obtained from a man between 18 and 29 years old in good health.

The CDR3 spells CASTPDRLNYGYTF. In DNA form, the CDR3 reads TGCGCCAGCACCCCGGACAGACTTAACTATGGCTACACCTTC. This chain connects TRBV4-1 to TRBJ1-2, with a tentative D call TRBD1 (6 bases). The CDR3 loop spans 14 amino acids. Germline lookup yields CDR1 MGHRA and CDR2 YSYEKL. V lost 7 bases and J lost 1, with 13 bases in between.